This T cell receptor (beta chain) emerged from a study of CD8+ T cells in alopecia areata. Cell sorting was applied to PBMCs, and CD4+ and CD8+ T cells were collected. Findings and caveats of the study: Elevated clonality characterized lesional scalp relative to normal scalp, particularly in alopecia totalis/universalis. Patients shared TCRs less clearly than mice did, possibly for HLA-related reasons.

This clone has just one count. Its antigen is still unknown. RNA extraction and reverse transcription yielded cDNA as sequencing template. Sequenced by immunoSEQ multiplex PCR; TCRdb stores in-frame clones only, minus some. The sample contains some 160,000 clones, more than 55% of which appear only once. In germline, CDR1 is PRHDT, CDR2 FYEKMQ (reference sequence). J was trimmed by 7 bases and V by 5 bases; bases with no gene match: 10. The CDR3 contains 15 residues. The sample taken for sequencing was CD8+ T cells sorted from blood. The receptor comes from a human donor in good health. V usage is TRBV13 and J usage is TRBJ2-1, with 8 bases matching TRBD2. DNA of the CDR3: TGTGCCAGCAGCGCCACGGGAGGGCCAGGTAATGAGCAGTTCTTC. Translating gives CASSATGGPGNEQFF.